The rows below give T cell receptor beta chains drawn from one sample of a study of T cells after posttransplantation cyclophosphamide. The table came from immunoSEQ multiplex PCR; TCRdb's copy has only in-frame clones and leaves some out. This table has approximately 45,000 clones, about 92% appearing once. The starting material was PBMCs, obtained roughly 60 days after allogeneic stem cell transplant with posttransplant cyclophosphamide. The origin of the receptors is a male patient between 60 and 69 years old who received an allogeneic stem cell transplant from a related donor and was CMV-positive. Some of these T cells may belong to the graft donor. Both conserved end residues are part of each CDR3. A D gene is named only where the DNA matches it firmly. Part of the rows lack a size; the others show once, few, many or a class for expanded clones.

abundance,v_gene,j_gene,d_gene,CDR3aa,CDR3nt
NA,TRBV6-6,TRBJ2-5,NA,CASSYSRYNQETQYF,TGTGCCAGCAGTTACTCGAGGTACAACCAAGAGACCCAGTACTTC
NA,TRBV5-1,TRBJ1-2,NA,CASSLEGQGGVNGYTF,TGCGCCAGCAGCTTGGAGGGCCAGGGAGGGGTGAATGGCTACACCTTC
NA,TRBV30,TRBJ1-5,NA,CAWSVGLTNQPQHF,TGTGCCTGGAGTGTGGGACTGACCAATCAGCCCCAGCATTTT
NA,TRBV7-6,TRBJ2-7,NA,CASSSGIRSYEQYF,TGTGCCAGCAGCTCCGGGATCAGGTCCTACGAGCAGTACTTC
NA,TRBV27,TRBJ1-2,TRBD1,CASRPGTGAVYGYTF,TGTGCCAGCAGACCCGGGACAGGGGCTGTATATGGCTACACCTTC
once,TRBV15,TRBJ1-4,NA,CATSLTRGSEKLFF,TGTGCCACCAGCCTAACCAGGGGCAGTGAAAAACTGTTTTTT
NA,TRBV5-1,TRBJ1-2,NA,CASSLAVDFDGYTF,TGCGCCAGCAGCTTGGCCGTCGACTTCGATGGCTACACCTTC
NA,TRBV19,TRBJ2-3,TRBD2,CASSTLAGGLSTDTQYF,TGTGCCAGTAGTACGCTAGCGGGGGGGCTCAGCACAGATACGCAGTATTTT
NA,TRBV5-1,TRBJ1-2,TRBD1,CASSPPTGNQYGYTF,TGCGCCAGCAGCCCCCCGACAGGGAACCAATATGGCTACACCTTC
NA,TRBV28,TRBJ1-2,TRBD1,CASSPPGQGARGYTF,TGTGCCAGCAGCCCCCCGGGACAGGGGGCCCGGGGCTACACCTTC
NA,TRBV5-1,TRBJ1-2,NA,CASSLNSLGGYTF,TGCGCCAGCAGCTTAAACTCCCTTGGTGGCTACACCTTC
once,TRBV13,TRBJ1-1,NA,CASSLATDTEAFF,TGTGCCAGCAGCTTAGCCACTGACACTGAAGCTTTCTTT
NA,TRBV7-9,TRBJ2-7,NA,CASSPRPTAGPYEQYF,TGTGCCAGCAGCCCCCGGCCTACGGCTGGGCCCTACGAGCAGTACTTC
NA,TRBV10-2,TRBJ1-1,NA,CASTDRMLAEAFF,TGCGCCAGCACCGACAGGATGTTGGCTGAAGCTTTCTTT
once,TRBV6-1,TRBJ2-2,TRBD2,CACRQIAGGTGELFF,TGTGCCTGCCGACAGATAGCGGGGGGAACCGGGGAGCTGTTTTTT
NA,TRBV9,TRBJ2-1,TRBD2,CASSVALGLAGNEQFF,TGTGCCAGCAGCGTAGCTTTAGGCCTAGCGGGCAATGAGCAGTTCTTC
NA,TRBV11-2,TRBJ2-1,TRBD2,CASSLAGTSGNEQFF,TGTGCCAGCAGCTTAGCCGGGACTAGCGGCAATGAGCAGTTCTTC
NA,TRBV19,TRBJ1-5,TRBD1,CATQSGTAFNQPQHF,TGTGCCACCCAATCCGGGACAGCATTCAATCAGCCCCAGCATTTT
NA,TRBV18,TRBJ1-1,NA,CASAMADTGAFF,TGTGCCAGCGCCATGGCCGATACGGGAGCTTTCTTT
NA,TRBV19,TRBJ1-2,TRBD1,CASRLTGDRDIPNYGYTF,TGTGCCAGTCGATTGACCGGGGACAGGGACATTCCTAACTATGGCTACACCTTC
NA,TRBV30,TRBJ1-6,TRBD1,CAWSKDRGNSPLHF,TGTGCCTGGAGTAAGGACAGGGGGAATTCACCCCTCCACTTT
NA,TRBV5-6,TRBJ1-6,NA,CASREEQSKNSPLHF,TGTGCCAGCAGGGAGGAACAGAGTAAAAATTCACCCCTCCACTTT
NA,TRBV5-1,TRBJ2-5,NA,CASSFMQGQGETQYF,TGCGCCAGCAGCTTTATGCAGGGGCAGGGGGAGACCCAGTACTTC
NA,TRBV2,TRBJ1-4,TRBD1,CASGKDRGGEKLFF,TGTGCCAGCGGAAAGGACAGGGGAGGTGAAAAACTGTTTTTT
once,TRBV27,TRBJ1-2,TRBD1,CASRSSGQPYGYTF,TGTGCCAGCAGGTCATCGGGACAGCCCTATGGCTACACCTTC
NA,TRBV5-6,TRBJ1-1,NA,CASSFYGTEAFF,TGTGCCAGCAGCTTCTACGGCACTGAAGCTTTCTTT
NA,TRBV29-1,TRBJ2-6,NA,CSVLGRGISGANVLTF,TGCAGCGTTCTCGGCAGGGGTATATCTGGGGCCAACGTCCTGACTTTC
NA,TRBV6-5,TRBJ2-3,TRBD2,CASSYRGGNTDTQYF,TGTGCCAGCAGTTACCGGGGGGGGAACACAGATACGCAGTATTTT
few,TRBV5-6,TRBJ2-2,NA,CASSLSRTAGELFF,TGTGCCAGCAGCTTGTCCCGTACAGCCGGGGAGCTGTTTTTT
NA,TRBV27,TRBJ1-1,NA,CASSEDTSGNTEAFF,TGTGCCAGCAGTGAGGACACCTCGGGGAACACTGAAGCTTTCTTT
NA,TRBV7-2,TRBJ1-1,TRBD1,CASSNIPGGRGTEAFF,TGTGCCAGCAGCAATATTCCAGGGGGCCGTGGCACTGAAGCTTTCTTT
once,TRBV6-5,TRBJ2-7,NA,CASSYSYRESSYEQYF,TGTGCCAGCAGTTATTCCTACAGGGAGAGCTCCTACGAGCAGTACTTC
NA,TRBV5-1,TRBJ1-1,NA,CASSYGGNVNTEAFF,TGCGCCAGCAGCTATGGAGGGAATGTGAACACTGAAGCTTTCTTT
NA,TRBV5-1,TRBJ2-3,TRBD2,CASTVAGGQDTQYF,TGCGCCAGCACCGTAGCGGGGGGGCAAGATACGCAGTATTTT
NA,TRBV29-1,TRBJ1-5,NA,CSVEDRNQPQHF,TGCAGCGTTGAAGATCGGAATCAGCCCCAGCATTTT
NA,TRBV2,TRBJ2-1,NA,CASSEIRQGLNSNEQLF,TGTGCCAGCAGTGAAATTAGGCAGGGGCTTAACTCCAATGAGCAGCTCTTC
NA,TRBV4-1,TRBJ1-5,NA,CASSHPGDQPQHF,TGCGCCAGCAGCCACCCGGGGGACCAGCCCCAGCATTTT
NA,TRBV29-1,TRBJ1-4,NA,CSVMTGANEKLFF,TGCAGCGTTATGACAGGAGCTAATGAAAAACTGTTTTTT